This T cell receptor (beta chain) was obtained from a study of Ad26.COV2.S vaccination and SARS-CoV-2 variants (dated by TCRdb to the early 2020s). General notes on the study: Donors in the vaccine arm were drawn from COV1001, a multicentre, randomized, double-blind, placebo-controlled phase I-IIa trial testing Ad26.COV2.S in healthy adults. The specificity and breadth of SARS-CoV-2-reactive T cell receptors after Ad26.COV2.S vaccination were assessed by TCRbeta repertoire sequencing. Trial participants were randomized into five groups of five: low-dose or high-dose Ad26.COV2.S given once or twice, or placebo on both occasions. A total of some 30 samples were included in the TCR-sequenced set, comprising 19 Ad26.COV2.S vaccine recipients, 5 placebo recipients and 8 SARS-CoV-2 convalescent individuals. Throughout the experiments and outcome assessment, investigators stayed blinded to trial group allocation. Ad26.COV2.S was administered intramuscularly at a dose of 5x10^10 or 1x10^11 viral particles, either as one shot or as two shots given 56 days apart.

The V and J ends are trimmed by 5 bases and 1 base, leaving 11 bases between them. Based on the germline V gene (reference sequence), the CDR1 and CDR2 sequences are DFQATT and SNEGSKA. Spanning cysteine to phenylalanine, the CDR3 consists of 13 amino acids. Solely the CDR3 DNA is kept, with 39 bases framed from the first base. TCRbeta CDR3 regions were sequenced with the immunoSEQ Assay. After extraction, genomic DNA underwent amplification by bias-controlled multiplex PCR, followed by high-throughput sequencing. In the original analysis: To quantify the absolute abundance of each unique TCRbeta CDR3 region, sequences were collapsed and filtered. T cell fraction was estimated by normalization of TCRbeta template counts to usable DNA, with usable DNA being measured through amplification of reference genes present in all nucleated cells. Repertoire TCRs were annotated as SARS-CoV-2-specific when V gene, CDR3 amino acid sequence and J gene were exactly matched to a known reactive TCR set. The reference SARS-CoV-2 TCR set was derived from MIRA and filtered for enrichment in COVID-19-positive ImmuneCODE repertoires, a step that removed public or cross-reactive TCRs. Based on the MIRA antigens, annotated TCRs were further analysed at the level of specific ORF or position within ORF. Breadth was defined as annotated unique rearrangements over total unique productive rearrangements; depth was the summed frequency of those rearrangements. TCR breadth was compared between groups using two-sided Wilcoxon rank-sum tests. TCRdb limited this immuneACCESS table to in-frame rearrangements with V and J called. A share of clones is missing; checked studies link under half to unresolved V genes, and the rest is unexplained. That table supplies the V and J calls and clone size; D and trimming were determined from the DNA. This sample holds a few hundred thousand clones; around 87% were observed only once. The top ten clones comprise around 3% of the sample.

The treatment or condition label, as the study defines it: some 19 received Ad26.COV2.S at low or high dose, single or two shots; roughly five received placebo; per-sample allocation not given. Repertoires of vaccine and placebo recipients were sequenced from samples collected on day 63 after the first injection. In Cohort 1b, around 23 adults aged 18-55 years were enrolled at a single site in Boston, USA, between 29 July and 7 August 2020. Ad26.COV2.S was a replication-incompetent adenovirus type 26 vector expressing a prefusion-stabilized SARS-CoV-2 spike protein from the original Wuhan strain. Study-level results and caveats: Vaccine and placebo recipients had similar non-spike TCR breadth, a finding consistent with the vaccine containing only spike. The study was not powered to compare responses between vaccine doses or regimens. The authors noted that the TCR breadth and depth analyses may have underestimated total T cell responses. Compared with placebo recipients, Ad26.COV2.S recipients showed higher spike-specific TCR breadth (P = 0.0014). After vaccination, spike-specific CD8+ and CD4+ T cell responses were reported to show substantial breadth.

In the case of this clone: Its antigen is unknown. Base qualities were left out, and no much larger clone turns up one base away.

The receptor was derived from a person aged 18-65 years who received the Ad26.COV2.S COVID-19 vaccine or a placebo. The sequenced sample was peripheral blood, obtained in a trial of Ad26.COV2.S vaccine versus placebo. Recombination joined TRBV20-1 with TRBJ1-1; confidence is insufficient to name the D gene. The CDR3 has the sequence CSARGVENTEAFF. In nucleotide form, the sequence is TGCAGTGCTCGTGGGGTGGAGAACACTGAAGCTTTCTTT.